The clone carrying this T cell receptor beta chain has only a few counts. The data were obtained in a study of T cells in Graves' hyperthyroidism and ophthalmopathy. Study-level background: Peripheral blood samples were taken at initial diagnosis, prior to any treatment.

This CDR3 is 12 amino acids long. The ends were cut back, 1 base at V and 7 bases at J, with 4 bases in the middle. Germline lookup yields CDR1 SEHNR and CDR2 FQNEAQ (reference sequence). RNA transcripts gave rise to amplified TCR beta CDR3 regions. Using the HTBI primer set, a first-round RT-PCR was run on the TCR CDR3. MiXCR, applied by TCRdb to the multiplex PCR reads, yields one record per CDR3 protein. The repertoire holds about 380,000 distinct CDR3 sequences, approximately 13% seen once, with around 21% in the top ten. The source of this sequence is a man between 25 and 39 years old with Graves' hyperthyroidism that later progressed to Graves' ophthalmopathy. The sample taken for sequencing was blood. This chain links TRBV7-9 with TRBJ2-2; D not certain. The CDR3 DNA follows: TGTGCCAGCAGCTTAGAGGTCGGGGAGCTGTTTTTT. Encoded protein: CASSLEVGELFF.